The 6 T cell receptor beta chains listed next were all sequenced from one sample in a study of cytomegalovirus exposure and HLA in healthy donors. Here immunoSEQ multiplex PCR was the method, and the copy in TCRdb shows in-frame clones only, minus some. Of under 400,000 clones in the sample, roughly 88% were seen once. What was sequenced was PBMCs. Receptors were obtained from a man aged 30 to 39 in good health and CMV-seronegative.

V is TRBV27 and J is TRBJ2-1, with 7 bases aligning to TRBD1. The V and J ends lost 6 bases and 0 bases, in that order; junction bases with no gene match: 5. The CDR3 loop spans 15 amino acids. In germline, CDR1 is MNHEY, CDR2 SMNVEV (reference sequence). The CDR3 protein is CASRPGQSSYNEQFF. Written as DNA, the CDR3 is TGTGCCAGCAGACCGGGACAGAGCTCCTACAATGAGCAGTTCTTC.

This chain links TRBV29-1 with TRBJ2-2, with TRBD2 matching 7 bases. After removal of 6 bases from V and 5 bases from J, the junction contained 9 bases not matched to a gene. Germline V CDR1 and CDR2: SQVTM, ANQGSEA. This CDR3 is built from 14 residues. The CDR3 spells CSVQGPGGTGELFF. CDR3 bases: TGCAGCGTGCAGGGTCCCGGGGGGACCGGGGAGCTGTTTTTT.

This chain links TRBV5-4 with TRBJ2-2; a weak D match, TRBD1 (5 bases). V lost 4 bases and J lost 5, with 12 bases in between. CDR1 and CDR2 from the germline V gene are SGHNT and YYREEE (reference sequence). CDR3 length: 14 amino acids. This CDR3 is CASSQVGATGELFF. The DNA for the CDR3 is TGTGCCAGCAGCCAAGTAGGGGCGACCGGGGAGCTGTTTTTT.

The rearrangement links TRBV19 to TRBJ1-1; weak D call: TRBD1 (6 bases). Germline assignment: CDR1 LNHDA and CDR2 SQIVND (reference sequence). The CDR3 is 14 amino acids. The V end was cut by 5 bases, the J end by 3 bases, with 13 bases between. The CDR3 spells CASSLYRVDTEAFF. The CDR3 coding sequence is TGTGCCAGTAGTTTATACAGGGTAGACACTGAAGCTTTCTTT.

CDR3: CASSHGRATYEQYF. CDR3 nucleotide sequence: TGCGCCAGCAGCCACGGCAGGGCAACCTACGAGCAGTACTTC. The J gene is TRBJ2-7, the V gene TRBV4-1, with D possibly TRBD1 on 5 matching bases. The CDR3 covers 14 residues. The germline gives CDR1 MGHRA, CDR2 YSYEKL. The germline V and J ends were trimmed by 3 bases and 2 bases, with 11 bases remaining between them.

The V call is TRBV11-2, the J call TRBJ2-1; D uncertain. The CDR3 is made up of 16 amino acids. CDR1 and CDR2 from the germline V gene are SGHAT and FQNNGV. V gave up 0 bases and J gave up 7 bases, with 16 bases separating them. The DNA of the CDR3 is TGTGCCAGCAGCTTAGAACTACGCGGATCTCCTAATGAGCAGTTCTTC. Protein product: CASSLELRGSPNEQFF.